The 18 T cell receptor beta chains presented below share a single source sample, sequenced in a study of CD8+CD57+ T cells in acquired aplastic anemia (dated by TCRdb to about 2018). Expansion of CD8+CD57+ cells had been shown by flow cytometry in the patients chosen for sequencing. The sequencer listed for this sample is Illumina HiSeq 2000. TCR beta VDJ combination and CDR3 sequence profiling used genomic DNA as the template. TCRdb trimmed the raw reads at Q25, called clones with MiXCR and kept productive beta chains. Merged by CDR3 protein, the rows form single entries marked with the most common genes and DNA. Across this sample there are roughly 250,000 distinct CDR3 sequences, with 82% seen only once. The ten top clones hold 40% to 55% of the sample. Input material: sorted CD4+, CD8+, or CD8+CD57+ T cells (not recorded which) from PBMCs. The source of these receptors is a human donor with aplastic anemia.

The V gene is TRBV9, the J gene TRBJ1-2, with D unresolved. Germline V gene sequence: CDR1 SGDLS, CDR2 YYNGEE. V was clipped by 3 bases and J by 0 bases, with 21 bases between them. The CDR3 loop spans 18 amino acids. CDR3 nucleotide sequence: TGTGCCAGCAGCGAGCACCCAGAGGGAGGGCTGGCTAACTATGGCTACACCTTC. Protein sequence: CASSEHPEGGLANYGYTF.

As concerns this clonotype: A read error may produce the germline difference seen at one junction end. This rearrangement joins TRBV7-6 to TRBJ2-2, with a possible D match to TRBD2 (6 bases). The CDR3 extends over 16 amino acids. The V gene's germline CDR1 is SGHVS and CDR2 FNYEAQ. CDR3 bases: TGTGCCAGCAGCTTGGGGTTCTGCGGGACCGCCGGGGCGCTGTTTTTT. It yields the protein CASSLGFCGTAGALFF.

The chain has TRBV9 and TRBJ2-7; 7 bases agree with TRBD1. From germline, CDR1 is SGDLS and CDR2 YYNGEE. The CDR3 contains 18 residues. V lost 1 base to trimming and J lost 1 base; unmatched junction nucleotides: 14. The CDR3 nucleotides are TGTGCCAGCAGCGTACAGTCGGACAGGACGTCCCTTTCCTACGAGCAGTACGTC. Its protein is CASSVQSDRTSLSYEQYV.

This clonotype was observed many times. The gene calls are TRBV27 and TRBJ2-3, with D uncertain. Trimming stripped 2 bases from V and 6 bases from J, with 15 bases between. This CDR3 is built from 15 residues. Germline V gene data show CDR1 as MNHEY and CDR2 as SMNVEV (reference sequence). CDR3 DNA: TGTGCCAGCAGTTTAAGTCTAGGCCGACTGGATACGCAGTATTTT. Protein product: CASSLSLGRLDTQYF.

Of note for this clonotype: It is unclear where the CDR3 begins or ends on the DNA, so no DNA is shown, and the CDR3 is as TCRdb lists it. This chain joins TRBV7-2 and TRBJ1-2; the table calls TRBD1, which could not be checked here. The CDR3 region is 15 residues in length, termini included. CDR1 SGHTA and CDR2 FQGNSA come from the germline V gene. The CDR3 loop reads CASSRPGGFGPGTPF.

Points on this clonotype: The DNA is left out, because the CDR3 cannot be placed on it with certainty; the CDR3 is given as TCRdb lists it. The V and J genes are TRBV7-9 and TRBJ2-5; the table names TRBD2, a call not compared with the DNA. CDR1 and CDR2 (germline): SEHNR, FQNEAQ (reference sequence). The CDR3 is 15 residues long, ends included. CDR3 amino acids: CARSVASGTKEFRYF.

In its sample, this clonotype was seen a few times. The chain's CDR3 is CASGDGGIDYEQYF. The CDR3 nucleotides are TGTGCCAGCGGGGACGGGGGCATAGACTACGAGCAGTACTTC. This rearrangement joins TRBV2 to TRBJ2-7, with D tentatively TRBD1 or TRBD2 (6 bases each). The CDR3 contains 14 residues. The ends were cut back, 8 bases at V and 3 bases at J, with 17 bases in the middle. Germline V gives CDR1 SNHLY, CDR2 FYNNEI.

This chain links TRBV7-3 with TRBJ1-4, with TRBD1 matching over 11 bases. The CDR3 sequence is 15 residues long. J gave up 8 bases and V 6 bases, and 8 bases lay outside the gene matches. Germline V CDR1 and CDR2: SGHTA, FQGTGA. The CDR3 spells CASSLGTGGEEKLFF. The CDR3 DNA follows: TGTGCCAGCAGTTTAGGGACAGGGGGAGAGGAAAAACTGTTTTTT.

The chain has TRBV15 and TRBJ2-1, with D perhaps assigned TRBD1 or TRBD2 (6 bases each). V was shortened by 1 base and J by 8 bases, with 12 bases between the two germline ends. The CDR3 totals 14 residues. Germline CDR1 and CDR2: LNHNV and YYDKDF (reference sequence). CDR3 amino acids: CATSRVAGGDEQFF. CDR3 DNA: TGTGCCACCAGCAGAGTCGCCGGGGGCGATGAGCAGTTCTTC.

As DNA, the CDR3 is TGTGCCAGCAGTGACGCCACAGGGCGGCACACTGAAGCTTTCTTT. Translation gives CASSDATGRHTEAFF. The V gene is TRBV4-2, the J gene TRBJ1-1; D may be TRBD1 (6 bases). The CDR3 length is 15 residues. Trimming removed 6 bases from V and 3 bases from J, with 17 bases in between. The germline gives CDR1 LGHNA, CDR2 YNFKEQ.

The chain has TRBV20-1 and TRBJ2-3; maybe TRBD2 (6 bases). Germline V gene lookup returns CDR1 DFQATT and CDR2 SNEGSKA (reference sequence). With 1 base removed from V and 4 bases from J, the gap between germline ends came to 15 bases. This CDR3 contains 15 residues. The CDR3 is CSARAPLAEPDTQYF. CDR3 DNA: TGCAGTGCTAGAGCACCCTTAGCGGAGCCAGATACGCAGTATTTT.

Concerning this clonotype: The junction does not match germline at one end; this may be a read error. This chain joins TRBV13 and TRBJ2-1, with D hard to call. The CDR3 is 12 amino acids. Germline lookup yields CDR1 PRHDT and CDR2 FYEKMQ (reference sequence). Here the CDR3 reads CASSHGSREPFF. The CDR3 DNA sequence: TGTGCCAGCAGCCATGGCTCGAGAGAGCCGTTCTTC.

Comments on this clonotype: An end of the junction differs from the germline gene, which may be a read error. V gene TRBV15 combines with J gene TRBJ2-3; either TRBD1 or TRBD2 may supply D (6 bases each). The CDR3 has 13 amino acids. The germline CDR1 and CDR2 sequences are LNHNV and YYDKDF (reference sequence). CDR3 nucleotides: TGTGCCAGCAGGGACGGGGGCACAGACACGCAGCAGTTT. It codes for CASRDGGTDTQQF.

With regard to this clonotype: Germline and junction disagree at one end, which may indicate a read error. The chain employs TRBV7-8 and TRBJ1-5; D is unclear. The CDR3 runs to 14 residues. CDR1 and CDR2 (germline): SGHVS, FQNEAQ. The CDR3 DNA reads as TGTGCCAGCAGCGTGTCGGAAAGTCATGAGCCGCAGCATTTT. Translating gives CASSVSESHEPQHF. The complete variable domain, with remaining parts taken from reference TRBV7-8 and TRBJ1-5, reads GAGVSQSPRYKVAKRGQDVALRCDPISGHVSLFWYQQALGQGPEFLTYFQNEAQLDKSGLPSDRFFAERPEGSVSTLKIQRTQQEDSAVYLCASSVSESHEPQHFGDGTRLSIL.

Comment on this clonotype: No conserved phenylalanine or tryptophan is present at the end of the CDR3, so a read error is the likely explanation. Because the CDR3's place on the DNA is in doubt, the DNA is left out and the CDR3 is given as listed by TCRdb. The chain joins TRBV7-2 to TRBJ2-3; TRBD1 is taken as the D call from the table, unchecked against the DNA. The CDR3 has 13 amino acids, counting both end residues. The germline gives CDR1 SGHTA, CDR2 FQGNSA. The CDR3 spells CASSFGSAMSSYS.

The rearrangement uses TRBV7-9 and TRBJ1-1; D remains ambiguous. The V end was cut by 0 bases, the J end by 14 bases, with 22 bases between. Germline V gives CDR1 SEHNR, CDR2 FQNEAQ (reference sequence). The CDR3 has 15 residues. The DNA for the CDR3 is TGTGCCAGCAGCTTAGCGGGTAGCTACTTGGCCAACGTCTTCTTT. Protein sequence: CASSLAGSYLANVFF.

The rearrangement joins TRBV9 to TRBJ2-1; perhaps D is TRBD1 or TRBD2 (7 bases each). Germline V gives CDR1 SGDLS, CDR2 YYNGEE. Trimming cost V 4 bases and J 11 bases, with 25 bases left between them. This CDR3 is 16 amino acids long. This CDR3 reads CASSLGGDSRNQQQFF. CDR3 DNA: TGTGCCAGCAGCTTAGGGGGGGACAGCCGCAATCAGCAGCAGTTCTTC.

Points on this clonotype: No conserved phenylalanine or tryptophan ends this CDR3, so it is likely a read error. Because the CDR3's place on the DNA is in doubt, the DNA is left out and the CDR3 is given as listed by TCRdb. V gene TRBV24-1 combines with J gene TRBJ2-6. The CDR3 region is 15 residues in length, termini included. Germline V CDR1 and CDR2: KGHDR, SFDVKD. This CDR3 is CATSDKKAGAGVLTI.